These T cell receptor beta chains were read from a single sample in a study of shared T cell receptors in the human thymus. Method: immunoSEQ multiplex PCR; TCRdb's copy keeps in-frame clones and lacks some. Of roughly 500,000 clones listed, 75% to 80% were seen once; the top ten hold around 0.013%. In addition, the sample was reused for a study of human thymus T cells.

Sequenced input: thymocytes. These TCRs come from a boy under three years old with a congenital heart defect. Each CDR3 is given with its conserved first and last residue. A D gene is named only where the DNA matches it firmly. Size values are once, few and many counts, or a class for expanded clones, and some rows have none.

D | J | V | size | length | CDR3 | DNA
TRBD1 | TRBJ1-1 | TRBV5-1 | - | 14 | CASSFGQGNTEAFF | TGCGCCAGCAGCTTTGGACAGGGGAACACTGAAGCTTTCTTT
- | TRBJ2-3 | TRBV4-3 | - | 17 | CASSQEGWTASTDTQYF | TGCGCCAGCAGCCAAGAAGGCTGGACAGCCTCCACAGATACGCAGTATTTT
TRBD1 | TRBJ1-2 | TRBV30 | - | 16 | CAWSVPRAGGSYGYTF | TGTGCCTGGAGTGTACCTCGGGCAGGGGGAAGCTATGGCTACACCTTC
TRBD2 | TRBJ2-3 | TRBV29-1 | - | 13 | CSVEAAGELTQYF | TGCAGCGTTGAAGCAGCGGGAGAACTCACGCAGTATTTT
- | TRBJ2-7 | TRBV4-3 | - | 18 | CASSQQLVEDSSPDEQYF | TGCGCCAGCAGCCAGCAGTTAGTTGAGGACTCGAGTCCGGACGAGCAGTACTTC
- | TRBJ1-1 | TRBV19 | - | 15 | CASSIDPSGRPEAFF | TGTGCCAGTAGTATAGATCCCTCAGGGCGACCTGAAGCTTTCTTT
TRBD2 | TRBJ2-7 | TRBV11-3 | - | 13 | CASRGLAKYEQYF | TGTGCCAGCAGGGGACTAGCCAAGTACGAGCAGTACTTC
TRBD1 | TRBJ2-7 | TRBV6-4 | - | 12 | CASSDPTGGGYF | TGTGCCAGCAGTGACCCGACAGGGGGGGGGTACTTC
- | TRBJ2-7 | TRBV5-6 | - | 13 | CASSLWSGYEQYF | TGTGCCAGCAGCCTATGGTCGGGGTACGAGCAGTACTTC
TRBD1 | TRBJ2-1 | TRBV18 | - | 12 | CASSPPGGGQFF | TGTGCCAGCTCACCCCCAGGGGGCGGGCAGTTCTTC
TRBD1 | TRBJ2-7 | TRBV5-1 | - | 15 | CVSSLGDRGLHEQYF | TGCGTCAGCAGCTTGGGGGACAGGGGGCTTCACGAGCAGTACTTC
TRBD2 | TRBJ2-1 | TRBV4-3 | - | 15 | CASSQREGVYNEQFF | TGCGCCAGCAGCCAAAGGGAGGGAGTCTACAATGAGCAGTTCTTC
- | TRBJ1-4 | TRBV27 | - | 16 | CASSLYRFGGNEKLFF | TGTGCCAGCAGTTTATACAGGTTCGGGGGTAATGAAAAACTGTTTTTT
TRBD2 | TRBJ2-3 | TRBV4-3 | - | 15 | CASSQGLAGADTQYF | TGCGCCAGCAGCCAAGGACTAGCGGGAGCAGATACGCAGTATTTT
- | TRBJ2-7 | TRBV19 | - | 17 | CASSSRMGGPRSYEQYF | TGTGCCAGTAGTTCCAGGATGGGAGGCCCCCGCTCCTACGAGCAGTACTTC
TRBD1 | TRBJ2-7 | TRBV5-6 | few | 17 | CASSLARGPTGTYEQYF | TGTGCCAGCAGCTTGGCTCGGGGACCGACAGGGACCTACGAGCAGTACTTC
- | TRBJ1-1 | TRBV27 | - | 12 | CFAAVVNTEAFF | TGCTTCGCGGCGGTCGTGAACACTGAAGCTTTCTTT
TRBD2 | TRBJ2-1 | TRBV28 | - | 16 | CASSPRGGGTNNEQFF | TGTGCCAGCAGTCCCCGGGGGGGAGGGACGAACAATGAGCAGTTCTTC
- | TRBJ1-1 | TRBV19 | - | 13 | CASSIIAGREAFF | TGTGCCAGTAGTATCATAGCAGGGCGTGAAGCTTTCTTT
- | TRBJ2-2 | TRBV25-1 | - | 16 | CASGGGGTVNTGELFF | TGTGCCAGCGGCGGTGGCGGGACAGTAAACACCGGGGAGCTGTTTTTT
TRBD1 | TRBJ2-5 | TRBV15 | once | 16 | CATSRSGTGVLETQYF | TGTGCCACCAGTCGCTCCGGGACAGGGGTTTTGGAGACCCAGTACTTC
- | TRBJ2-7 | TRBV6-5 | once | 14 | CASSYRGDVYEQYF | TGTGCCAGCAGTTACCGCGGGGACGTCTACGAGCAGTACTTC
TRBD2 | TRBJ2-1 | TRBV29-1 | - | 15 | CSVLGGPDVNNEQFF | TGCAGCGTTTTGGGAGGGCCCGATGTAAACAATGAGCAGTTCTTC
- | TRBJ1-2 | TRBV28 | - | 13 | CASSARTVYGYTF | TGTGCCAGTAGTGCACGGACTGTTTATGGCTACACCTTC
TRBD1 | TRBJ2-7 | TRBV28 | - | 14 | CASRPDRTLYEQYF | TGTGCCAGCAGACCGGACAGGACTCTGTACGAGCAGTACTTC
TRBD1 | TRBJ2-5 | TRBV5-1 | once | 14 | CASSSNRGRETQYF | TGCGCCAGCAGCTCAAACAGGGGGAGGGAGACCCAGTACTTC
- | TRBJ1-2 | TRBV27 | - | 12 | CASSPQGYGYTF | TGTGCCAGCAGTCCCCAGGGGTATGGCTACACCTTC
- | TRBJ2-7 | TRBV10-1 | - | 18 | CASSESPESTEQTYEQYF | TGCGCCAGCAGTGAGTCTCCTGAATCGACAGAGCAAACCTACGAGCAGTACTTC
- | TRBJ2-5 | TRBV5-6 | - | 12 | CASSPPGETQYF | TGTGCCAGCAGCCCCCCTGGCGAGACCCAGTACTTC
TRBD1 | TRBJ1-5 | TRBV10-3 | few | 13 | CATGTGKNQPQHF | TGTGCCACCGGGACAGGGAAGAATCAGCCCCAGCATTTT
- | TRBJ2-1 | TRBV6-6 | - | 12 | CASIGRGNEQFF | TGTGCCAGCATCGGTCGTGGCAATGAGCAGTTCTTC
TRBD2 | TRBJ2-3 | TRBV4-2 | few | 17 | CASSSLDLAGGPDTQYF | TGTGCCAGCAGCTCTCTTGACTTAGCGGGAGGCCCAGATACGCAGTATTTT
TRBD2 | TRBJ2-1 | TRBV30 | - | 15 | CAWSVPGTSWDEQFF | TGTGCCTGGAGTGTACCCGGGACTAGTTGGGATGAGCAGTTCTTC
TRBD2 | TRBJ2-1 | TRBV10-3 | - | 16 | CAISIRAAGGGNEQFF | TGTGCCATCAGCATACGTGCGGCGGGAGGAGGCAATGAGCAGTTCTTC
- | TRBJ2-3 | TRBV6-5 | - | 15 | CASSSGQTSTDTQYF | TGTGCCAGCAGCTCAGGACAGACTAGCACAGATACGCAGTATTTT
- | TRBJ2-7 | TRBV2 | - | 13 | CASSGLSSYEQYF | TGTGCCAGCAGTGGGTTGAGCTCCTACGAGCAGTACTTC